The rows below give T cell receptor beta chains drawn from one sample of a study of cytomegalovirus exposure and HLA in healthy donors. Method: immunoSEQ multiplex PCR; TCRdb's copy keeps in-frame clones and lacks some. The repertoire holds more than 60,000 clones, with over 75% as singletons. Material: PBMCs. Every receptor here comes from a male donor in good health and CMV-seropositive. The CDR3 runs from the conserved cysteine through the conserved F or W. D genes are given only for firm matches. Not every row has a clone size; where given, it reads once, few, many or a size class.

j_call clone_size d_call v_call cdr3_aa cdr3_nt
TRBJ1-1 . . TRBV5-1 CASSFRPGRDTEAFF TGCGCCAGCAGCTTCAGACCGGGGCGGGATACTGAAGCTTTCTTT
TRBJ1-6 . TRBD1 TRBV25-1 CASSSRDRALIGPLHF TGTGCCAGCAGTTCCCGGGACAGGGCTTTAATTGGGCCCCTCCACTTT
TRBJ2-7 . . TRBV13 CASSDWTASYEQYF TGTGCCAGCAGCGACTGGACAGCCTCCTACGAGCAGTACTTC
TRBJ2-1 . . TRBV19 CASSIGGNEQFF TGTGCCAGTAGTATTGGGGGGAATGAGCAGTTCTTC
TRBJ2-2 . TRBD2 TRBV6-4 CASSASGATGELFF TGTGCCAGCAGTGCTAGCGGGGCCACCGGGGAGCTGTTTTTT
TRBJ2-3 once TRBD2 TRBV5-1 CASSATGTSGGQDTDTQYF TGCGCCAGCAGCGCCACCGGGACTAGCGGGGGGCAGGACACAGATACGCAGTATTTT
TRBJ2-5 . TRBD1 TRBV28 CASRRNRGQVVTQYF TGTGCCAGCAGGCGGAACAGGGGGCAGGTGGTGACCCAGTACTTC
TRBJ2-3 . TRBD2 TRBV4-3 CASSQVLAGGTDTQYF TGCGCCAGCAGCCAAGTACTAGCGGGGGGCACAGATACGCAGTATTTT
TRBJ2-7 once TRBD1 TRBV7-2 CASSLAPQGAYEQYF TGTGCCAGCAGCTTAGCCCCACAGGGGGCCTACGAGCAGTACTTC
TRBJ1-6 . TRBD1 TRBV9 CASSGAGTGNSPLHF TGTGCCAGCAGCGGGGCCGGGACAGGTAATTCACCCCTCCACTTT
TRBJ1-2 . . TRBV19 CASSIKHIGGYTF TGTGCCAGTAGTATAAAACATATCGGGGGCTACACCTTC
TRBJ1-2 few . TRBV6-5 CASGYMGLNYGYTF TGTGCCAGCGGCTATATGGGGCTGAATTATGGCTACACCTTC
TRBJ2-1 . TRBD2 TRBV6-6 CASSTRVSGGYNEQFF TGTGCCAGCAGTACGCGCGTTAGCGGGGGGTACAATGAGCAGTTCTTC
TRBJ2-2 . TRBD1 TRBV7-2 CASSHRGNLRLFF TGTGCCAGCAGCCACAGGGGGAATTTAAGGCTGTTTTTT
TRBJ1-6 . TRBD1 TRBV7-8 CASSTGAATYNSPLHF TGTGCCAGCAGCACAGGGGCCGCCACCTATAATTCACCCCTCCACTTT
TRBJ2-7 . . TRBV2 CASTPGHPISYEQYF TGTGCCAGTACCCCGGGACACCCAATCTCCTACGAGCAGTACTTC
TRBJ2-7 . . TRBV27 CASSSRGRGTGYEQYF TGTGCCAGCAGTTCCCGAGGACGGGGAACCGGCTACGAGCAGTACTTC
TRBJ1-2 . . TRBV27 CASRVGGGQAWGYTF TGTGCCAGCAGAGTTGGGGGGGGGCAGGCTTGGGGCTACACCTTC
TRBJ1-5 . TRBD1 TRBV4-1 CASSQVPGGRQPQHF TGCGCCAGCAGCCAAGTCCCAGGGGGCCGTCAGCCCCAGCATTTT
TRBJ1-2 few . TRBV2 CASSYNYGYTF TGTGCCAGCAGCTATAACTATGGCTACACCTTC
TRBJ1-6 . TRBD1 TRBV25-1 CASSFTGGYLSSPLHF TGTGCCAGCAGTTTTACAGGGGGCTACCTAAGTTCACCCCTCCACTTT
TRBJ1-1 . . TRBV7-9 CASSLSENTEAFF TGTGCCAGCAGCTTATCAGAGAACACTGAAGCTTTCTTT
TRBJ2-1 . . TRBV19 CASSIFGGVSYNEQFF TGTGCCAGTAGTATTTTCGGCGGGGTATCCTACAATGAGCAGTTCTTC
TRBJ1-6 . TRBD1 TRBV7-8 CASSPAGQGVSPLHF TGTGCCAGCAGCCCGGCGGGACAGGGTGTTTCACCCCTCCACTTT
TRBJ2-7 . . TRBV6-6 CASSYVYRGYEQYF TGTGCCAGCAGTTATGTCTATCGGGGGTACGAGCAGTACTTC
TRBJ1-3 . TRBD1 TRBV30 CAWILTGSGNTIYF TGTGCCTGGATATTGACAGGGTCTGGAAACACCATATATTTT
TRBJ2-1 few . TRBV13 CASSLPGPYNEQFF TGTGCCAGCAGCTTACCAGGCCCCTACAATGAGCAGTTCTTC